One sample yielded the 4 T cell receptor beta chains listed below, sequenced in a study of PD-L1 blockade in urothelial cancer. Specified time point: peripheral blood 6 weeks after treatment start. TCRdb's copy holds only in-frame clones and misses some; the assay was immunoSEQ multiplex PCR. The sample has some 120,000 clones; 80% to 90% are singletons. The sample was PBMCs, taken around atezolizumab (anti-PD-L1) treatment. The origin of the receptors is a man aged 55-75 years with urothelial cancer.

V gene TRBV19 combines with J gene TRBJ2-3, with D maybe TRBD1 (6 bases). There are 13 residues in the CDR3. V was pared by 6 bases and J by 5 bases, with 12 bases between. Germline V gene sequence: CDR1 LNHDA, CDR2 SQIVND (reference sequence). CDR3 DNA sequence: TGTGCCAGTAGGAACAGGGAAGGAGATACGCAGTATTTT. Translation: CASRNREGDTQYF.

This chain links TRBV9 with TRBJ2-3, with 9 bases that match TRBD2. This CDR3 comprises 16 residues. Trimming at V came to 2 bases and at J to 1 base, leaving 5 bases not matched to a gene. Germline V gene data show CDR1 as SGDLS and CDR2 as YYNGEE. The CDR3 DNA reads TGTGCCAGCAGCGTTAGCGGGAGAGGCGGCACAGATACGCAGTATTTT. It codes for CASSVSGRGGTDTQYF.

The chain carries TRBV6-5 and TRBJ2-3, with 12 bases lining up with TRBD1. The V gene's germline CDR1 is MNHEY and CDR2 SVGAGI. V was clipped by 4 bases and J by 3 bases; unmatched bases: 5. The CDR3 length is 16 residues. For the CDR3, the DNA is TGTGCCAGCAGTTGGGGACAGGGGGCAGCGACAGATACGCAGTATTTT. It encodes CASSWGQGAATDTQYF.

This chain joins TRBV11-1 and TRBJ1-1; a weak D match, TRBD1 (6 bases). CDR3 length: 12 residues. CDR1 and CDR2 (germline): SGHAT, FQDESV (reference sequence). V lost 5 bases and J 11 bases, leaving 15 bases between the germline ends. CDR3 coding DNA: TGTGCCAGCAGCGCGGGGGGGGCTGGGGCTTTCTTT. It is translated as CASSAGGAGAFF.